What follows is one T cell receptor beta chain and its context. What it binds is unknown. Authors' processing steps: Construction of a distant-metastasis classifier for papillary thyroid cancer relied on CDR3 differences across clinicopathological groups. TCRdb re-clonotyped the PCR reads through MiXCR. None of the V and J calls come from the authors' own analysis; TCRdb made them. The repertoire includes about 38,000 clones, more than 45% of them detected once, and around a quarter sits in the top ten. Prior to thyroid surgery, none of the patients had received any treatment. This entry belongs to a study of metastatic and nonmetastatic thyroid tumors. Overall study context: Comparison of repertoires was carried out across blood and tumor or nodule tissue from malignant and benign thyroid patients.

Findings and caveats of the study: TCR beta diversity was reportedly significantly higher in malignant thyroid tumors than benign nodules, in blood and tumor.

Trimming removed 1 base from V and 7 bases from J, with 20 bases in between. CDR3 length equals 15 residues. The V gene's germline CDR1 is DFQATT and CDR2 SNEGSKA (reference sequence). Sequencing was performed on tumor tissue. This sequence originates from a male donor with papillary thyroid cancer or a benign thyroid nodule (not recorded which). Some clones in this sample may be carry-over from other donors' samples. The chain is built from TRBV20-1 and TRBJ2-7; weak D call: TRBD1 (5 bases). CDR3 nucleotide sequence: TGCAGTGCTAGAGGGGGCAGGGCTGCATTTTTGGAGCAGTACTTC. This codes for CSARGGRAAFLEQYF.